The 31 T cell receptor beta chains below all came from one sample that was sequenced in a study of T cells in Graves' hyperthyroidism and ophthalmopathy. RNA transcripts were the template for amplifying TCR beta CDR3 regions. The primer set for the first-round RT-PCR of the TCR CDR3 was HTBI. TCRdb re-analysed the multiplex PCR reads in MiXCR, keeping a single row per CDR3 protein. The sample yields almost 500,000 distinct CDR3 sequences, 20% to 25% seen once. The sequencing sample was made of blood. The source is a woman in her 70s with Graves' ophthalmopathy.

The CDR3 reads CASSFSTGLSSPLHF. CDR3 nucleotide sequence: TGTGCCAGCAGTTTCTCAACGGGGCTAAGTTCACCCCTCCACTTT. The V gene is TRBV12-3 or TRBV12-4, the J gene TRBJ1-6, with a weak D call TRBD1 (5 bases). Between the trimmed V and J ends, which lost 3 bases and 9 bases, there was a span of 15 bases. CDR3 length: 15 amino acids.

The gene calls are TRBV14 and TRBJ2-5; D gene unclear. Trimming pared 5 bases from V and 5 bases from J, leaving 12 bases between. CDR3 length: 13 amino acids. Germline V lookup: CDR1 SGHDN, CDR2 FVKESK. CDR3 loop: CASSGFTMETQYF. The CDR3 nucleotides are TGTGCCAGCAGCGGGTTTACTATGGAGACCCAGTACTTC.

This rearrangement joins TRBV19 to TRBJ2-2; 9 nucleotides match TRBD2. The J segment lost 7 bases and the V segment lost 3 bases, leaving 12 bases of the junction unmatched. CDR3 length: 17 amino acids. Germline CDR1 and CDR2: LNHDA and SQIVND (reference sequence). CDR3 loop: CASSIQLRGGSLGELFF. CDR3 sequence (DNA): TGTGCCAGTAGTATTCAGTTGCGGGGGGGATCCCTCGGGGAGCTGTTTTTT.

This sequence joins TRBV20-1 and TRBJ2-5; possibly TRBD1 or TRBD2 for D (6 bases each). The CDR3 consists of 15 residues. The germline V gene encodes CDR1 DFQATT and CDR2 SNEGSKA (reference sequence). The germline V and J ends were trimmed by 1 base and 4 bases, with 16 bases remaining between them. The CDR3 DNA sequence: TGCAGTGCTAGAGTCAGGGGAGGTTTTAGAGAGACCCAGTACTTC. Residues: CSARVRGGFRETQYF.

The table lists this clonotype with many counts. The V gene is TRBV24-1, the J gene TRBJ1-1; D is undetermined. Germline-derived CDR1 and CDR2 are KGHDR and SFDVKD. The CDR3 runs to 17 residues. The V end lost 0 bases, the J end lost 1 base, and 14 bases lay between the germline ends. In DNA, the CDR3 is TGTGCCACCAGTGATTTGTCGGCTGAGCCTGCGAACACTGAAGCTTTCTTT. This sequence encodes CATSDLSAEPANTEAFF.

At least ten counts were recorded for this clonotype. Written as DNA, the CDR3 is TGCAGTGCTAGAGATCGCAATGAGCAGTTCTTC. Translating it yields CSARDRNEQFF. The chain uses TRBV20-1 and TRBJ2-1, with no clear D. This CDR3 is built from 11 residues. With 0 bases removed from V and 6 bases from J, the gap between germline ends came to 3 bases. Looked up from germline, CDR1 is DFQATT and CDR2 is SNEGSKA (reference sequence).

This clonotype showed up many times. V is TRBV3-1 and J is TRBJ2-1; TRBD1 agrees at 7 bases. This CDR3 contains 12 residues. V lost 6 bases and J lost 8; bases outside the gene matches: 4. Germline CDR1 LGHDT, CDR2 YNNKEL (reference sequence). DNA for the CDR3: TGTGCCAGCAGGGCTACAGGGGATGAGCAGTTCTTC. Its translation is CASRATGDEQFF.

The chain employs TRBV5-4 and TRBJ1-2; 9 bases are a match to TRBD1. V shed 2 bases, J shed 0 bases, and the junction held 2 bases outside the gene matches. CDR3 length: 15 residues. The germline CDR1 and CDR2 sequences are SGHNT and YYREEE (reference sequence). The CDR3 is CASSFGTGTNYGYTF. The CDR3 DNA is TGTGCCAGCAGCTTCGGGACAGGGACTAACTATGGCTACACCTTC.

This chain joins TRBV9 and TRBJ1-2, with 8 bases lining up with TRBD1. Germline CDR1 is SGDLS and CDR2 is YYNGEE. Germline trimming cut 3 bases from V and 2 bases from J; bases unmatched to any gene: 6. The CDR3 sequence is 15 residues long. CDR3 sequence (DNA): TGTGCCAGCAGCGCCCGGGCAGGGGGCAACTATGGCTACACCTTC. Its translation is CASSARAGGNYGYTF.

This chain connects TRBV6-2 or TRBV6-3 to TRBJ1-4; tentative D call: TRBD1 (5 bases). CDR1 MNHEY and CDR2 SVGEGT come from the germline V gene. This CDR3 has 16 amino acids. The V end lost 6 bases, the J end lost 0 bases, and 14 bases lay between the germline ends. CDR3: CASRPGGGPTNEKLFF. The DNA for the CDR3 is TGTGCCAGCAGGCCTGGGGGGGGTCCAACTAATGAAAAACTGTTTTTT.

The chain's CDR3 is CASSQDLGDLSYTF. The CDR3 nucleotides read TGTGCCAGCAGCCAAGATCTTGGGGACTTGAGCTACACCTTC. V usage is TRBV14 and J usage is TRBJ1-2; D perhaps matches TRBD1 (5 bases). The CDR3 contains 14 residues. The V gene lost 0 bases and the J gene lost 9 bases, with 14 bases spanning the gap. Germline CDR1 SGHDN, CDR2 FVKESK. Using reference TRBV14 and TRBJ1-2 for the parts outside the CDR3, the full variable domain is EAGVTQFPSHSVIEKGQTVTLRCDPISGHDNLYWYRRVMGKEIKFLLHFVKESKQDESGMPNNRFLAERTGGTYSTLKVQPAELEDSGVYFCASSQDLGDLSYTFGSGTRLTVV.

This clonotype was seen a handful of times. The chain couples TRBV19 to TRBJ1-2; D is possibly TRBD1 (5 bases). V dropped 5 bases and J dropped 4 bases, with 20 bases sitting between them. Germline V gives CDR1 LNHDA, CDR2 SQIVND (reference sequence). This CDR3 spans 16 amino acids. CDR3 sequence (DNA): TGTGCCAGTAGTCGGCGGGGCGGAATAGCCTTCTATGGCTACACCTTC. Its protein product is CASSRRGGIAFYGYTF.

In its sample, this clonotype was seen many times. J is TRBJ2-7 and V is TRBV2; 7 nucleotides agree with TRBD2. Unmatched junction bases numbered 8, after V lost 6 bases and J lost 3 bases. This CDR3 region has 14 residues. The germline gives CDR1 SNHLY, CDR2 FYNNEI. CDR3 nucleotides: TGTGCCAGCAGGCTAGGGAGGGTGAACTACGAGCAGTACTTC. It encodes CASRLGRVNYEQYF.

The CDR3 nucleotides read TGTGCCAGCAGTACCGGAACAGGGGGCAGCAATCAGCCCCAGCATTTT. Its translation is CASSTGTGGSNQPQHF. The V gene is TRBV6-1, the J gene TRBJ1-5; the match to TRBD1 covers 9 bases. The CDR3 runs to 16 residues. Germline CDR1 reads MNHNS; CDR2 reads SASEGT. J lost 1 base, V lost 5 bases, and 6 bases had no gene match.

This chain joins TRBV6-1 and TRBJ2-1, with D possibly TRBD2 on 6 matching bases. V was shortened by 5 bases and J by 6 bases, with 14 bases between the two germline ends. Germline values: CDR1 MNHNS, CDR2 SASEGT. CDR3 size: 14 residues. The DNA for the CDR3 is TGTGCCAGCAGTAGGCGCGGGGTCCGCAATGAGCAGTTCTTC. Amino acids: CASSRRGVRNEQFF.

This clonotype was seen a few times. V usage is TRBV28 and J usage is TRBJ2-7, with D possibly being TRBD2 (5 bases). The CDR3 contains 15 residues. Germline V gene data show CDR1 as MDHEN and CDR2 as SYDVKM. V was pared by 3 bases and J by 3 bases, with 15 bases between. The CDR3 here is CASSFDPSFRYEQYF. The CDR3 bases are TGTGCCAGCAGTTTCGATCCTAGCTTTCGCTACGAGCAGTACTTC.

The rearrangement uses TRBV18 and TRBJ1-5; D might be TRBD1 (5 bases). CDR1 is KGHSH and CDR2 is LQKENI in the germline V gene. Trimming removed 4 bases from V and 4 bases from J, with 14 bases in between. The CDR3 consists of 15 residues. The chain's CDR3 is CASSRLGQYNQPQHF. The DNA of the CDR3 is TGTGCCAGCTCACGGTTGGGGCAGTATAATCAGCCCCAGCATTTT.

This clonotype has more than one count but fewer than ten. J is TRBJ1-2 and V is TRBV7-3; 7 nucleotides align to TRBD1. There are 13 residues in the CDR3. Unmatched junction bases numbered 2, after V lost 1 base and J lost 6 bases. Germline CDR1 and CDR2: SGHTA and FQGTGA. DNA of the CDR3: TGTGCCAGCAGCTTAAACAGGGGAGATGGCTACACCTTC. Protein sequence: CASSLNRGDGYTF.

Ten or more counts support this clonotype. The rearrangement links TRBV3-1 to TRBJ2-7, with 13 bases that match TRBD2. The CDR3 covers 15 residues. V was pared by 4 bases and J by 6 bases, with 6 bases of the junction left unmatched. Germline V gene data show CDR1 as LGHDT and CDR2 as YNNKEL (reference sequence). The CDR3 DNA reads TGTGCCAGCAGCCCCGGACTAGCGGGAGTAGGCGAGCAGTACTTC. This translates into CASSPGLAGVGEQYF.

The chain uses TRBV28 and TRBJ1-4, with 8 bases fitting TRBD1. Germline CDR1 is MDHEN and CDR2 is SYDVKM. The length of the CDR3 is 16 residues. V lost 10 bases and J lost 9; bases outside the gene matches: 19. The CDR3: CATRGQGAAEGKKLFF. Written as DNA, the CDR3 is TGTGCCACCAGAGGACAGGGAGCCGCAGAAGGGAAAAAACTGTTTTTT.

This chain links TRBV18 with TRBJ1-3, with D hard to call. Germline V gene sequence: CDR1 KGHSH, CDR2 LQKENI. Trimming took 6 bases from V and 3 from J, leaving 12 bases between them. The length of the CDR3 is 14 residues. The CDR3 region is CASSPSADGNTIYF. For the CDR3, the DNA is TGTGCCAGCTCTCCCTCGGCCGATGGAAACACCATATATTTT. Full variable domain (missing parts from reference TRBV18 and TRBJ1-3): NAGVMQNPRHLVRRRGQEARLRCSPMKGHSHVYWYRQLPEEGLKFMVYLQKENIIDESGMPKERFSAEFPKEGPSILRIQQVVRGDSAAYFCASSPSADGNTIYFGEGSWLTVV.

This clonotype was seen at least ten times. The chain carries TRBV5-1 and TRBJ2-7, with D perhaps matching TRBD2 (6 bases). CDR3 length: 14 amino acids. CDR1 and CDR2 (germline): SGHRS, YFSETQ. Trimming shortened V by 4 bases and J by 1 base, and 12 bases separated the two germline ends. The CDR3 DNA reads as TGCGCCAGCAGCCGAGCGGGTGGTTCCTACGAGCAGTACTTC. The encoded protein is CASSRAGGSYEQYF.

A few counts support this clonotype. This chain uses TRBV20-1 with TRBJ1-2, with D perhaps matching TRBD1 (5 bases). The CDR3 consists of 14 residues. Germline V gene data show CDR1 as DFQATT and CDR2 as SNEGSKA (reference sequence). Deletions cut 1 base from V and 2 bases from J, with 11 bases between. The CDR3: CSARGQGENYGYTF. For the CDR3, the DNA is TGCAGTGCTAGAGGGCAGGGAGAGAACTATGGCTACACCTTC.

V usage is TRBV5-1 and J usage is TRBJ2-1; 15 bases line up with TRBD2. The CDR3 sequence is 14 residues long. V dropped 5 bases and J dropped 9; count of bases not matched to a gene: 3. Germline lookup yields CDR1 SGHRS and CDR2 YFSETQ. CDR3 sequence reads: CASRGGLAGGEQFF. CDR3 DNA: TGCGCCAGCAGAGGGGGACTAGCGGGGGGTGAGCAGTTCTTC. Full variable domain (missing parts from reference TRBV5-1 and TRBJ2-1): KAGVTQTPRYLIKTRGQQVTLSCSPISGHRSVSWYQQTPGQGLQFLFEYFSETQRNKGNFPGRFSGRQFSNSRSEMNVSTLELGDSALYLCASRGGLAGGEQFFGPGTRLTVL.

This clonotype was observed many times. The gene calls are TRBV9 and TRBJ2-2; TRBD1 or TRBD2 may be the D gene (5 bases each). V was shortened by 3 bases and J by 7 bases, with 13 bases between the two germline ends. CDR1 SGDLS and CDR2 YYNGEE come from the germline V gene. This CDR3 has 14 residues. CDR3 DNA sequence: TGTGCCAGCAGCGCGCATGGGGACGACGGGGAGCTGTTTTTT. This codes for CASSAHGDDGELFF.

This clonotype has ten or more counts. The chain has TRBV27 and TRBJ1-1; no firm D call. Germline CDR1 reads MNHEY; CDR2 reads SMNVEV (reference sequence). This CDR3 comprises 15 residues. V dropped 5 bases and J dropped 4 bases, with 17 bases sitting between them. The CDR3 reads CASSPMRWATTEAFF. CDR3 bases: TGTGCCAGCAGTCCAATGCGGTGGGCGACCACTGAAGCTTTCTTT.

This clonotype was counted at least ten times. The chain joins TRBV5-1 to TRBJ2-1; D gene uncertain. The V end lost 4 bases, the J end lost 0 bases, and 14 bases lay between the germline ends. CDR1 is SGHRS, CDR2 YFSETQ, per germline. The length of the CDR3 is 16 residues. This CDR3 is CASSLSLPSSYNEQFF. CDR3 bases: TGCGCCAGCAGCCTGAGCCTACCGAGCTCCTACAATGAGCAGTTCTTC.

The genes are TRBV6-2 or TRBV6-3 and TRBJ1-5; D gene ambiguous. The CDR3 consists of 12 residues. Trimming cost V 7 bases and J 1 base, with 5 bases left between them. Germline V CDR1 and CDR2: MNHEY, SVGEGT. This CDR3 is CASKGSNQPQHF. The CDR3 bases are TGTGCCAGCAAAGGAAGCAATCAGCCCCAGCATTTT.

The chain recombines TRBV9 with TRBJ2-6; 10 bases match TRBD2. The CDR3 is 18 amino acids. V trimming: 4 bases; J trimming: 3 bases; junction bases outside the gene matches: 10. Germline V lookup: CDR1 SGDLS, CDR2 YYNGEE. The CDR3 DNA follows: TGTGCCAGCAGCACCCCGGGACTAGCGCCGGGTGGGGCCAACGTCCTGACTTTC. Translation gives CASSTPGLAPGGANVLTF.

This clonotype came up many times. The rearrangement joins TRBV3-1 to TRBJ1-1, with D unclear. Trimming pared 4 bases from V and 4 bases from J, leaving 13 bases between. This CDR3 is 14 amino acids long. Germline V gives CDR1 LGHDT, CDR2 YNNKEL (reference sequence). CDR3 bases: TGTGCCAGCAGCCCACGTCCTGGCGGCACTGAAGCTTTCTTT. Amino acid sequence: CASSPRPGGTEAFF.

J is TRBJ2-2 and V is TRBV10-1, with D possibly TRBD2 on 5 matching bases. The CDR3 has 14 amino acids. In germline, CDR1 is WNHNN, CDR2 SYGVQD (reference sequence). V dropped 2 bases and J dropped 3 bases, with 7 bases sitting between them. The CDR3 nucleotides read TGCGCCAGCAGTGAGAGAGCGGACACCGGGGAGCTGTTTTTT. It yields the protein CASSERADTGELFF.